One sample yielded the 25 T cell receptor beta chains listed below, sequenced in a study of T cell responses to AZD1222 COVID-19 vaccine. Using immunoSEQ multiplex PCR, the repertoire was profiled, and TCRdb retains in-frame clones only, with some absent. The sample carries about 46,000 clones, approximately 90% recorded once. The sequences come from peripheral blood, collected 28 days after the second AZD1222 dose. The receptors originated from an adult who received the AZD1222 COVID-19 vaccine.

This rearrangement joins TRBV18 to TRBJ2-1, with 11 bases fitting TRBD2. The CDR3 is made up of 15 amino acids. V lost 2 bases and J lost 6; bases outside the gene matches: 3. Germline V gene data show CDR1 as KGHSH and CDR2 as LQKENI. The chain's CDR3 is CASSPLGLAVNEQFF. The CDR3 DNA reads as TGTGCCAGCTCACCATTGGGACTAGCGGTCAATGAGCAGTTCTTC.

This clone occurred a few times. The chain recombines TRBV28 with TRBJ1-5; 8 bases align to TRBD1. The ends lost 6 bases at V and 7 bases at J; junction bases unmatched: 14. Per the germline V gene, CDR1 is MDHEN and CDR2 is SYDVKM. The CDR3 loop spans 16 amino acids. The CDR3 sequence: CASSSTAQGAWQPQHF. The CDR3, as DNA: TGTGCCAGCAGCTCGACGGCGCAGGGGGCCTGGCAGCCCCAGCATTTT.

The chain recombines TRBV5-1 with TRBJ2-5; D is uncertain. Germline V gives CDR1 SGHRS, CDR2 YFSETQ. Trimming cost V 4 bases and J 1 base, with 8 bases left between them. This CDR3 contains 13 residues. The CDR3 here is CASSPSVQETQYF. The CDR3, as DNA: TGCGCCAGCAGCCCCTCTGTCCAAGAGACCCAGTACTTC.

The CDR3 DNA reads TGTGCCAGCTCACCAGGACAGGGACGCTACGAGCAGTACTTC. This codes for CASSPGQGRYEQYF. This chain joins TRBV18 and TRBJ2-7, with TRBD1 matching 8 bases. In germline, CDR1 is KGHSH, CDR2 LQKENI. The length of the CDR3 is 14 residues. V dropped 2 bases and J dropped 3; count of bases not matched to a gene: 3.

In its sample, this clone was seen once. The rearrangement links TRBV19 to TRBJ2-7; D ambiguous. CDR1 is LNHDA, CDR2 SQIVND, per germline (reference sequence). This CDR3 is 13 amino acids long. Trimming shortened V by 3 bases and J by 2 bases, and 8 bases separated the two germline ends. CDR3 sequence reads: CASSIEPTYEQYF. The CDR3 DNA reads as TGTGCCAGTAGTATTGAGCCTACCTACGAGCAGTACTTC. Looking up the rest from reference TRBV19 and TRBJ2-7 gives the full variable domain: DGGITQSPKYLFRKEGQNVTLSCEQNLNHDAMYWYRQDPGQGLRLIYYSQIVNDFQKGDIAEGYSVSREKKESFPLTVTSAQKNPTAFYLCASSIEPTYEQYFGPGTRLTVT.

V usage is TRBV29-1 and J usage is TRBJ1-1; TRBD1 is a possible D gene (5 bases). The CDR3 length is 12 residues. Germline CDR1 SQVTM, CDR2 ANQGSEA. V lost 0 bases and J lost 7, with 9 bases in between. CDR3 DNA: TGCAGCGTTGAAGATGTGGGGGGTGAAGCTTTCTTT. Its protein product is CSVEDVGGEAFF.

The chain employs TRBV7-8 and TRBJ2-2; 8 bases agree with TRBD1. Germline lookup yields CDR1 SGHVS and CDR2 FQNEAQ. The CDR3 consists of 18 residues. V shed 4 bases and J 0 bases; nucleotides not matched to a gene: 10. The CDR3, as DNA: TGTGCCAGCAGCTCTAGGGCAGGGGGCGTCGCGAACACCGGGGAGCTGTTTTTT. Translation gives CASSSRAGGVANTGELFF.

The V call is TRBV30, the J call TRBJ1-6; no reliable D call. Trimming stripped 7 bases from V and 0 bases from J, with 10 bases between. The CDR3 covers 14 residues. The V gene's germline CDR1 is GTSNPN and CDR2 SVGIG (reference sequence). The CDR3, as DNA: TGTGCCTACGGACGGAGCTCCTATAATTCACCCCTCCACTTT. It codes for CAYGRSSYNSPLHF.

There are a few counts of this clone. V gene TRBV3-1 (or the pseudogene TRBV3-2) combines with J gene TRBJ1-2; 12 bases are shared with TRBD1. The CDR3 loop spans 14 amino acids. Trimming took 4 bases from V and 7 from J; bases not matched to a gene: 4. Germline CDR1 and CDR2: LGHDT and YNNKEL (reference sequence). The CDR3 DNA reads TGTGCCAGCAGCCGGGGACAGGGGGCGCCTGGCTACACCTTC. Protein product: CASSRGQGAPGYTF.

The chain is built from TRBV5-1 and TRBJ1-1; no clear D. The CDR3 is 14 amino acids. Trimming took 1 base from V and 1 from J, leaving 8 bases between them. Germline V gives CDR1 SGHRS, CDR2 YFSETQ. CDR3 in DNA: TGCGCCAGCAGCTTGTACGGGAGGAACACTGAAGCTTTCTTT. Amino acids: CASSLYGRNTEAFF.

The chain carries TRBV2 and TRBJ2-1, with D possibly TRBD1 on 6 matching bases. V was shortened by 6 bases and J by 9 bases, with 18 bases between the two germline ends. This CDR3 region has 14 residues. Germline V gene sequence: CDR1 SNHLY, CDR2 FYNNEI. CDR3: CASSLVLGAGEQFF. The DNA for the CDR3 is TGTGCCAGCAGCCTGGTGTTGGGGGCGGGTGAGCAGTTCTTC.

The chain links TRBV15 to TRBJ2-3; 11 bases fit TRBD1. The CDR3 totals 15 residues. The junction had 3 bases not matched to a gene; V was cut back by 2 bases and J by 5 bases. Germline V gives CDR1 LNHNV, CDR2 YYDKDF (reference sequence). The CDR3 coding sequence is TGTGCCACCAGCAGAAGGACAGGGGGCATAGATACGCAGTATTTT. It is translated as CATSRRTGGIDTQYF.

The V gene is TRBV5-8, the J gene TRBJ1-1; D is undetermined. Looked up from germline, CDR1 is SGHTS and CDR2 is YDEGEE. There are 14 residues in the CDR3. V dropped 1 base and J dropped 4 bases, with 11 bases sitting between them. Written as DNA, the CDR3 is TGTGCCAGCAGCTTGTCGGGAAGGGTCACTGAAGCTTTCTTT. Translating it yields CASSLSGRVTEAFF.

The rearrangement links TRBV5-8 to TRBJ1-3; no definite D call. Trimming left V 0 bases short and J 0 bases short, with 7 bases between. CDR1 and CDR2 from the germline V gene are SGHTS and YDEGEE. CDR3 length: 15 residues. The CDR3 sequence: CASSLGAASGNTIYF. CDR3 DNA: TGTGCCAGCAGCTTGGGGGCAGCCTCTGGAAACACCATATATTTT.

The gene calls are TRBV6-5 and TRBJ1-1; D gene ambiguous. From germline, CDR1 is MNHEY and CDR2 SVGAGI. The V end lost 0 bases, the J end lost 0 bases, and 2 bases lay between the germline ends. The CDR3 runs to 13 residues. The CDR3 nucleotides are TGTGCCAGCAGTTACTCGATGAACACTGAAGCTTTCTTT. Protein: CASSYSMNTEAFF.

The rearrangement links TRBV18 to TRBJ1-5; D is uncertain. V lost 3 bases and J 7 bases, leaving 16 bases between the germline ends. From germline, CDR1 is KGHSH and CDR2 LQKENI. There are 15 residues in the CDR3. The CDR3 DNA sequence: TGTGCCAGCTCACCCTCGGGAGGTTTCTACCAGCCCCAGCATTTT. This sequence encodes CASSPSGGFYQPQHF.

The CDR3 nucleotides read TGCGCCAGCAGCTACCAAGAGACCCAGTACTTC. Encoded protein: CASSYQETQYF. This rearrangement joins TRBV5-1 to TRBJ2-5, with D unresolved. Germline V gene data show CDR1 as SGHRS and CDR2 as YFSETQ. The CDR3 consists of 11 residues. V was pared by 3 bases and J by 0 bases, with 0 bases between.

This clone was observed once. The genes are TRBV15 and TRBJ2-7, with TRBD2 matching 7 bases. CDR1 and CDR2 from the germline V gene are LNHNV and YYDKDF (reference sequence). The CDR3 sequence is 14 residues long. J gave up 1 base and V 3 bases, and 3 bases lay outside the gene matches. The CDR3 is CATSSPSGSYEQYF. The CDR3 DNA reads as TGTGCCACCAGCAGTCCTAGCGGATCCTACGAGCAGTACTTC. Full variable domain (rest looked up from reference TRBV15 and TRBJ2-7): DAMVIQNPRYQVTQFGKPVTLSCSQTLNHNVMYWYQQKSSQAPKLLFHYYDKDFNNEADTPDNFQSRRPNTSFCFLDIRSPGLGDTAMYLCATSSPSGSYEQYFGPGTRLTVT.

This clone was detected only a few times. V is TRBV5-1 and J is TRBJ2-7, with TRBD1 identical over 8 bases. The junction had 7 bases not matched to a gene; V was cut back by 5 bases and J by 6 bases. The CDR3 consists of 13 residues. Germline CDR1 and CDR2: SGHRS and YFSETQ. Here the CDR3 DNA reads TGCGCCAGCAGATACCGGACAGGGCCCGAGCAGTACTTC. Its translation is CASRYRTGPEQYF.

This clone occurred a few times. CDR3 amino acids: CASSQGINGYTF. CDR3 sequence (DNA): TGTGCCAGCAGCCAGGGCATCAATGGCTACACCTTC. This chain links TRBV16 with TRBJ1-2; no firm D call. This CDR3 has 12 residues. Germline CDR1 and CDR2: KGHSY and FQNENV. V was cut by 3 bases and J by 6 bases, with 8 bases left in between.

This clone occurred once. The V gene is TRBV5-8, the J gene TRBJ2-7; perhaps TRBD1 as D (6 bases). With 3 bases removed from V and 2 bases from J, the gap between germline ends came to 15 bases. This CDR3 comprises 15 residues. The germline V gene encodes CDR1 SGHTS and CDR2 YDEGEE. CDR3 coding DNA: TGTGCCAGCAGCTCAGGACAGCCTAAGACCTACGAGCAGTACTTC. Protein sequence: CASSSGQPKTYEQYF.

This chain joins TRBV30 and TRBJ1-6; D might be TRBD1 (6 bases). Trimming left V 5 bases short and J 10 bases short, with 21 bases between. Germline lookup yields CDR1 GTSNPN and CDR2 SVGIG (reference sequence). This CDR3 is 15 amino acids long. In DNA form, the CDR3 reads TGTGCCTGGTTACACGCGGGGGCGGCGGAATCACCCCTCCACTTT. Encoded protein: CAWLHAGAAESPLHF.

The gene calls are TRBV2 and TRBJ1-5; 7 bases agree with TRBD1. The CDR3 is 14 residues long. Trimming took 8 bases from V and 4 from J; bases not matched to a gene: 8. The germline V gene encodes CDR1 SNHLY and CDR2 FYNNEI. The CDR3 sequence: CASGDRDRNQPQHF. The CDR3 coding sequence is TGTGCCAGCGGCGACAGGGATCGGAATCAGCCCCAGCATTTT.

The rearrangement uses TRBV18 and TRBJ2-2, with 7 bases fitting TRBD1. Looked up from germline, CDR1 is KGHSH and CDR2 is LQKENI. CDR3 length equals 13 residues. Unmatched junction bases numbered 6, after V lost 7 bases and J lost 7 bases. CDR3 nucleotides: TGTGCCAGCTTCCCGACAGGGATCGGGGAGCTGTTTTTT. It specifies CASFPTGIGELFF.

The chain employs TRBV3-1 (or the pseudogene TRBV3-2) and TRBJ1-5; maybe TRBD1 (5 bases). Trimming stripped 8 bases from V and 5 bases from J, with 16 bases between. The germline V gene encodes CDR1 LGHDT and CDR2 YNNKEL (reference sequence). The CDR3 is 14 amino acids. CDR3 protein: CASGTWGADQPQHF. CDR3 nucleotides: TGTGCCAGCGGAACTTGGGGCGCGGATCAGCCCCAGCATTTT.